The clone carrying this T cell receptor (beta chain) was detected only once. The data derive from a study of blood T cell repertoires in COVID-19. Study background: The cDNA or gDNA used as material had been derived from T cells, B-cell-depleted T cells, or PBMCs.

Original processing methods: Reference gene primer amplification gave nucleated cell count estimates. Repertoires were generated with immunoSEQ multiplex PCR, while TCRdb's copy carries only in-frame clones and drops some. V, J and clone size are those of that table, while D and trimming were read from the DNA. The table includes approximately 230,000 clones, roughly 84% detected once. Germline assignment: CDR1 SGHRS and CDR2 YFSETQ. This CDR3 comprises 16 residues. V dropped 2 bases and J dropped 4; count of bases not matched to a gene: 8. The clonotype originates from a woman between 35 and 50 years old with active or convalescent COVID-19. The V and J genes are TRBV5-1 and TRBJ1-5; 8 nucleotides agree with TRBD1. The material sequenced was peripheral blood. The CDR3 nucleotides are TGCGCCAGCAGCTTACTGACAGGGGCTGGAAATCAGCCCCAGCATTTT. It translates to CASSLLTGAGNQPQHF.